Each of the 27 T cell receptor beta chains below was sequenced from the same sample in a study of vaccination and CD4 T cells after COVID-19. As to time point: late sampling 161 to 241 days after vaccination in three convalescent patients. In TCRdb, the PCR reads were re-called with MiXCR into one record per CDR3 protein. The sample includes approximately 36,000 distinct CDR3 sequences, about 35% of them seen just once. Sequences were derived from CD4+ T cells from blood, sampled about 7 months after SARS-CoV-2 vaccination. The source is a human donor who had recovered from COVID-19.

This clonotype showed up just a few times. In DNA, the CDR3 is TGTGCCAGCAGTTTTATTTTCGAGATTCCGTCGCCCCAGCATTTT. Encoded protein: CASSFIFEIPSPQHF. The chain is built from TRBV28 and TRBJ1-5; D is ambiguous. This CDR3 comprises 15 residues. The V gene's germline CDR1 is MDHEN and CDR2 SYDVKM. V gave up 3 bases and J gave up 9 bases, with 18 bases separating them.

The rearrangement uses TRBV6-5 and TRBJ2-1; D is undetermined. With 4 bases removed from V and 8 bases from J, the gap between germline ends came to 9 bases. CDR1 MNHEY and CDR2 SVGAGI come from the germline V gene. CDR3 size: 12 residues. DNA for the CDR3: TGTGCCAGCAGTTGGCAGTGGGATGAGCAGTTCTTC. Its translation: CASSWQWDEQFF.

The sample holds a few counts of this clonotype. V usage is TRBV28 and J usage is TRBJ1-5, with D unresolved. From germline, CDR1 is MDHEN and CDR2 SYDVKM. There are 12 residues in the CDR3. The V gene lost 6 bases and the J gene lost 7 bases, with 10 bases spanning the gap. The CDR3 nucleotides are TGTGCCAGCAGCAGCATGGGACAGCCCCAGCATTTT. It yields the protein CASSSMGQPQHF.

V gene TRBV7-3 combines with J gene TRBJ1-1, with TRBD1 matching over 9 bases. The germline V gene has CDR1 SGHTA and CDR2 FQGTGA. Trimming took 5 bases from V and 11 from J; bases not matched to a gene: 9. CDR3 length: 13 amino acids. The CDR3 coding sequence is TGTGCCAGCAGCCCGCGAGGGGACAGGGACGCTTTCTTT. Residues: CASSPRGDRDAFF.

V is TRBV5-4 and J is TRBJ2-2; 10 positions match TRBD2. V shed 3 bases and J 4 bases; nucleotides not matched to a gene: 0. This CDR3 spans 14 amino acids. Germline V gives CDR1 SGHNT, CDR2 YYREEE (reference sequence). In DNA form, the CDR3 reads TGTGCCAGCAGCTGGACTAGCGGCACCGGGGAGCTGTTTTTT. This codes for CASSWTSGTGELFF.

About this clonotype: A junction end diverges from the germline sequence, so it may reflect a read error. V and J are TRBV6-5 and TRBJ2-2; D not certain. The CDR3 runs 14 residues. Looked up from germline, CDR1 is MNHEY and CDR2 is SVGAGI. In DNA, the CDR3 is TGTGCCAGCAGCTACTCGGATGCTACCGGGGAGCTGTTTTTT. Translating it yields CASSYSDATGELFF.

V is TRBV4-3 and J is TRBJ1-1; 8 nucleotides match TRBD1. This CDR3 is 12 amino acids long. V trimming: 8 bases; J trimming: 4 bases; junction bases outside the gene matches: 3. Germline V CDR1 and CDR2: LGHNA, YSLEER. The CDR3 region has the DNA TGCGCCAGCGGACAGGGAGGCACTGAAGCTTTCTTT. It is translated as CASGQGGTEAFF.

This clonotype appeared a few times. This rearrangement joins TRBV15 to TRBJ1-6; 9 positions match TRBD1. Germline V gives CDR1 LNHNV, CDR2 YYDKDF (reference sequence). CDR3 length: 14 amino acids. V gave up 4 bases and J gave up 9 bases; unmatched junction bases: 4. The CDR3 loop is CATSKGTGRSPLHF. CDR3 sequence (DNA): TGTGCCACCAGCAAGGGGACAGGGCGTTCACCCCTCCACTTT.

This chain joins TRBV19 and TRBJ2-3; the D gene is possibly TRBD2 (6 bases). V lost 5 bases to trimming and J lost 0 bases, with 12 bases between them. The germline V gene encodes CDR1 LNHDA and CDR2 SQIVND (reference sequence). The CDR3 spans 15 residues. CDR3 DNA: TGTGCCAGTAGTCCCCTAGCGCAGAGCACAGATACGCAGTATTTT. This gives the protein CASSPLAQSTDTQYF. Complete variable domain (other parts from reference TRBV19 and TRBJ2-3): DGGITQSPKYLFRKEGQNVTLSCEQNLNHDAMYWYRQDPGQGLRLIYYSQIVNDFQKGDIAEGYSVSREKKESFPLTVTSAQKNPTAFYLCASSPLAQSTDTQYFGPGTRLTVL.

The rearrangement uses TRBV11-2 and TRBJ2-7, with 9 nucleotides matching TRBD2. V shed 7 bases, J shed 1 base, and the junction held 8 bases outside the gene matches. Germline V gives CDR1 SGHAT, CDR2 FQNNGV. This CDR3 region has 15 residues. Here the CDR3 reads CASKTVAGGSYEQYF. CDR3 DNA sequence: TGTGCCAGCAAGACTGTGGCGGGAGGGTCCTACGAGCAGTACTTC.

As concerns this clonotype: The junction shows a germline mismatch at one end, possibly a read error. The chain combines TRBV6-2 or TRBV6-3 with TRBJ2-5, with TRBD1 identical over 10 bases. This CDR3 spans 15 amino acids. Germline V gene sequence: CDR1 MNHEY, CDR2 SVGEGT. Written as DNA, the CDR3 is TGTGCTAGCAGTTACTGGGACAGGGGAGACGAGACCCAGTACTTC. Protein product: CASSYWDRGDETQYF.

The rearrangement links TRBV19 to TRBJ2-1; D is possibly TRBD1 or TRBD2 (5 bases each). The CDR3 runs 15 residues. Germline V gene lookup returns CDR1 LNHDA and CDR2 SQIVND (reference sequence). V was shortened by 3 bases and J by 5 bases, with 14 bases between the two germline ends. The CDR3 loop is CASSISGRYNNEQFF. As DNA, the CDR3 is TGTGCCAGTAGTATTTCGGGACGGTACAACAATGAGCAGTTCTTC.

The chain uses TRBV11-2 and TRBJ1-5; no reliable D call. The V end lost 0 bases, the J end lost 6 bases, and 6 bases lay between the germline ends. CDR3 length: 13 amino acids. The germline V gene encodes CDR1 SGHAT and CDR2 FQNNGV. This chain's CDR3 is CASSLDQSQPQHF. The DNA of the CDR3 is TGTGCCAGCAGCTTAGATCAAAGTCAGCCCCAGCATTTT.

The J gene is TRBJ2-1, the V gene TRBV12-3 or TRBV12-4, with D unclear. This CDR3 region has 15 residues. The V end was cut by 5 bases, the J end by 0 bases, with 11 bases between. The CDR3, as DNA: TGTGCCAGCAGTCGTCCGACAAGCTCCTACAATGAGCAGTTCTTC. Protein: CASSRPTSSYNEQFF.

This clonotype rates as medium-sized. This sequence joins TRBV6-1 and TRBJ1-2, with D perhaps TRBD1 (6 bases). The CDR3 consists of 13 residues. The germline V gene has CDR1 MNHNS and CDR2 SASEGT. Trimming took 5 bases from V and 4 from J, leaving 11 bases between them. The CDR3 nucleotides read TGTGCCAGCAGTCCGGGGGGCGTCTATGGCTACACCTTC. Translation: CASSPGGVYGYTF.

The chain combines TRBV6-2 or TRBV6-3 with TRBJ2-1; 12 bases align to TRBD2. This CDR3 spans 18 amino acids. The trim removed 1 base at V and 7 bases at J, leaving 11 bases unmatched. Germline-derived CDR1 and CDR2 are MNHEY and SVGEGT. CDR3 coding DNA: TGTGCCAGCAGTTACTTAACCGCTAGCGGGAGGGCCATAAATGAGCAGTTCTTC. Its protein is CASSYLTASGRAINEQFF.

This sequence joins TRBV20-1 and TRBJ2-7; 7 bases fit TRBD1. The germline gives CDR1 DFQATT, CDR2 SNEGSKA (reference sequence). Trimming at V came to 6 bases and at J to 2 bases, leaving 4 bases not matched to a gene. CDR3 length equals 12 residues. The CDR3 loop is CSAGQETYEQYF. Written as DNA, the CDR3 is TGCAGTGCCGGACAGGAGACCTACGAGCAGTACTTC.

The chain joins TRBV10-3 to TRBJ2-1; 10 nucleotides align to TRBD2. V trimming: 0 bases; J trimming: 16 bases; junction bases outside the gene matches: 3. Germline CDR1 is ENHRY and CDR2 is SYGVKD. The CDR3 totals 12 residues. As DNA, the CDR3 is TGTGCCATCAGTGAGTCAGGGACTAGCGACTTCTTC. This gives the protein CAISESGTSDFF.

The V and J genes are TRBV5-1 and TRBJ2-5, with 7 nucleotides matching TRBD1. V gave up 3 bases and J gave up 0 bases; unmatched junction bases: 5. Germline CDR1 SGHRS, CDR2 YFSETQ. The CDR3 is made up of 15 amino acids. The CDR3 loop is CASSSMGQYQETQYF. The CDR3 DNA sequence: TGCGCCAGCAGCTCCATGGGACAGTACCAAGAGACCCAGTACTTC.

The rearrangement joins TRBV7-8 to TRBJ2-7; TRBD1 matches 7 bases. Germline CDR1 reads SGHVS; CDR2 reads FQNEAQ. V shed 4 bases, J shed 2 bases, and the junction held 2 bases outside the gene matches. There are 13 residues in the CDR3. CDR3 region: CASSYQGAYEQYF. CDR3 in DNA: TGTGCCAGCAGCTACCAGGGGGCCTACGAGCAGTACTTC.

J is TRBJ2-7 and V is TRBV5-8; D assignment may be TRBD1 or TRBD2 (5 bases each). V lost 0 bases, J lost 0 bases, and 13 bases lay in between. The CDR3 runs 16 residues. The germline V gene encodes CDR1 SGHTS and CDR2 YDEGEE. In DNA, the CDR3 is TGTGCCAGCAGCTTGGCCTGGGACCGGGTCTCCTACGAGCAGTACTTC. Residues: CASSLAWDRVSYEQYF.

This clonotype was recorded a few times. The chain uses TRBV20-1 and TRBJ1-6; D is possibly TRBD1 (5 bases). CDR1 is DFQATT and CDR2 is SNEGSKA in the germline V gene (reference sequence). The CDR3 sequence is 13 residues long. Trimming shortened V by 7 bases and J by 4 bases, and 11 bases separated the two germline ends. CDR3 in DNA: TGCAGTGTCGGGACGGGATATAATTCACCCCTCCACTTT. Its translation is CSVGTGYNSPLHF.

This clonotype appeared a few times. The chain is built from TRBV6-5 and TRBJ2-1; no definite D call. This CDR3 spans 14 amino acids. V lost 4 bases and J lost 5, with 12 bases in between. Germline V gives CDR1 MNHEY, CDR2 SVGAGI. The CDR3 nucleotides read TGTGCCAGCAGTTCCCAGAAGGTGGACAATGAGCAGTTCTTC. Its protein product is CASSSQKVDNEQFF.

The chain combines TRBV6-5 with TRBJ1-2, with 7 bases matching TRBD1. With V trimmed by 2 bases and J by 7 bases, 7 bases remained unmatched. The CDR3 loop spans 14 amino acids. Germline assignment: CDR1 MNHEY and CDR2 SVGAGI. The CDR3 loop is CASSYRTRGGGYTF. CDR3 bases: TGTGCCAGCAGTTACCGTACCAGGGGGGGTGGCTACACCTTC.

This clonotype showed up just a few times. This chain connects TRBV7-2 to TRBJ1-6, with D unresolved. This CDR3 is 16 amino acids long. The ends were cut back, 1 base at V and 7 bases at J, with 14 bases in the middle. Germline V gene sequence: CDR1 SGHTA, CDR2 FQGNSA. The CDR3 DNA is TGTGCCAGCAGCTTAGAGCGGCCGCGTTGGAATTCACCCCTCCACTTT. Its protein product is CASSLERPRWNSPLHF.

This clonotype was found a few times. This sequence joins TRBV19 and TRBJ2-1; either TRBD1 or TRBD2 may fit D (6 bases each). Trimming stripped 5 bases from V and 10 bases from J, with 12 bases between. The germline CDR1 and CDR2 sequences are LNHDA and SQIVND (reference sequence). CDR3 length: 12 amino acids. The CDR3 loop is CASSARGDEQFF. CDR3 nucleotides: TGTGCCAGTAGTGCTAGGGGGGACGAGCAGTTCTTC.

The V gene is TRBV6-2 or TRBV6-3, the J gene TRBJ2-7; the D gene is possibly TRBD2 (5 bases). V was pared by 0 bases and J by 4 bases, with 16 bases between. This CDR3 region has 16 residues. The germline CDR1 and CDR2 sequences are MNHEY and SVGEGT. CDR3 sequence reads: CASSYSREIQSYEQYF. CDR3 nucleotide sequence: TGTGCCAGCAGTTACTCGAGGGAGATTCAATCTTACGAGCAGTACTTC.